Following are 15 T cell receptor beta chains from one sample sequenced in a study of vaccination and CD4 T cells after COVID-19 (dated by TCRdb to the early 2020s). Interpreted using the paper, the treatment or condition label stands for: roughly 11-day PBMC culture with coronavirus spike peptide pools or control peptides (ViraFEST assay). These receptors are not linked to any known antigen. To prepare the library, PCR was applied. TCRdb names Illumina iSeq 100 as the instrument used. DNA from cultured CD4+ T cells underwent TCR sequencing with the Oncomine TCR Beta short-read assay at the Johns Hopkins FTIC core. Using fastp trimming at Q25 and MiXCR clonotype assembly, TCRdb reanalyzed the public sequencing data and kept in-frame beta chains. A single entry per CDR3 protein holds the most common genes and DNA from its merged rows. This sample gives more than 9,000 distinct CDR3 sequences in total; around 41% of them show up just once. The ten largest clones take up about 22% of the sample.

Sequenced input: cultured CD4+ T cells from blood. The receptors were gathered from a human donor with COVID-19.

This clonotype was seen a handful of times. The V gene is TRBV5-6, the J gene TRBJ2-3, with TRBD2 matching over 8 bases. V trimming: 7 bases; J trimming: 4 bases; junction bases outside the gene matches: 11. This CDR3 region has 15 residues. From germline, CDR1 is SGHDT and CDR2 YYEEEE. The CDR3 region is CASRRSGGAADTQYF. As DNA, the CDR3 is TGTGCCAGCCGGAGATCCGGGGGGGCAGCAGATACGCAGTATTTT.

This clonotype was seen more than once but under ten times. This chain uses TRBV19 with TRBJ1-5, with 8 positions matching TRBD1. CDR1 is LNHDA, CDR2 SQIVND, per germline (reference sequence). The V and J ends lost 7 bases and 6 bases, in that order; junction bases with no gene match: 8. The CDR3 extends over 14 amino acids. CDR3 DNA: TGTGCCAGTAAAAGGGACAGGATAAGTCAGCCCCAGCATTTT. Its translation: CASKRDRISQPQHF.

The CDR3 here is CSAPGTSATYEQYF. CDR3 coding DNA: TGCAGTGCCCCGGGGACTAGCGCCACCTACGAGCAGTACTTC. V usage is TRBV20-1 and J usage is TRBJ2-7; 10 bases map to TRBD2. This CDR3 spans 14 amino acids. Unmatched junction bases numbered 7, after V lost 6 bases and J lost 2 bases. CDR1 is DFQATT and CDR2 is SNEGSKA in the germline V gene (reference sequence).

The chain combines TRBV12-3 or TRBV12-4 with TRBJ1-2, with D hard to call. This CDR3 contains 14 residues. Deletions cut 7 bases from V and 0 bases from J, with 12 bases between. The CDR3 region is CASNHNFTNYGYTF. The DNA for the CDR3 is TGTGCCAGCAACCACAACTTTACTAACTATGGCTACACCTTC.

The V gene is TRBV28, the J gene TRBJ1-6; D not resolved. Germline V gene data show CDR1 as MDHEN and CDR2 as SYDVKM. The CDR3 sequence is 14 residues long. V lost 3 bases and J 17 bases, leaving 20 bases between the germline ends. CDR3 amino acids: CASSFSRVGEVIHF. The CDR3, as DNA: TGTGCCAGCAGTTTCTCGCGGGTTGGAGAGGTTATCCACTTT.

Regarding this clonotype: Mismatch with germline at one junction end may stem from a read error. This chain uses TRBV2 with TRBJ2-1; D is possibly TRBD1 or TRBD2 (5 bases each). This CDR3 contains 12 residues. In germline, CDR1 is SNHLY, CDR2 FYNNEI. The CDR3 reads CASRAHLGTAHF. The CDR3 nucleotides are TGTGCCAGCAGAGCCCACCTTGGGACGGCACACTTC.

This clonotype turned up a few times. The V gene is TRBV24-1, the J gene TRBJ2-3; TRBD1 matches at 8 bases. Per germline, CDR1 KGHDR and CDR2 SFDVKD. The CDR3 is made up of 15 amino acids. V shed 4 bases and J 3 bases; nucleotides not matched to a gene: 5. As DNA, the CDR3 is TGTGCCACCAGTGAGACAAGGACAGGGACAGATACGCAGTATTTT. It translates to CATSETRTGTDTQYF.

In its sample, this clonotype is large. The rearrangement links TRBV7-3 to TRBJ1-2; 7 bases match TRBD1. Germline CDR1 SGHTA, CDR2 FQGTGA. CDR3 length: 13 residues. J gave up 6 bases and V 0 bases, and 1 base lay outside the gene matches. The CDR3 DNA reads TGTGCCAGCAGCTTAACAGGGGGCAATGGCTACACCTTC. Amino acids: CASSLTGGNGYTF.

This rearrangement joins TRBV5-6 to TRBJ1-1; tentative D call: TRBD1 (6 bases). The germline V and J ends were trimmed by 4 bases and 1 base, with 14 bases remaining between them. CDR3 length: 15 amino acids. CDR1 is SGHDT and CDR2 is YYEEEE in the germline V gene. This CDR3 is CASSIRTVTNTEAFF. Written as DNA, the CDR3 is TGTGCCAGCAGCATTAGGACAGTGACGAACACTGAAGCTTTCTTT.

This clonotype was picked up a small number of times. The V call is TRBV7-2, the J call TRBJ2-5; 10 nucleotides agree with TRBD2. Germline V lookup: CDR1 SGHTA, CDR2 FQGNSA. J gave up 6 bases and V 8 bases, and 12 bases lay outside the gene matches. CDR3 size: 15 residues. The CDR3 region is CASAEDSGGSKTQYF. CDR3 DNA sequence: TGTGCCAGCGCAGAAGATAGCGGGGGGTCTAAGACCCAGTACTTC.

In regard to this clonotype: Since a far larger clone is one base different, this is likely a read error. The chain recombines TRBV7-2 with TRBJ2-4; 9 positions match TRBD1. V shed 5 bases, J shed 6 bases, and the junction held 11 bases outside the gene matches. From germline, CDR1 is SGHTA and CDR2 FQGNSA. The CDR3 consists of 16 residues. CDR3 sequence (DNA): TGTGCCAGCAGCAAAACCCCGGGACAGGGTCCAAACATTCAGTACTTC. It codes for CASSKTPGQGPNIQYF.

J is TRBJ2-7 and V is TRBV11-2; D perhaps matches TRBD1 (5 bases). The germline V gene has CDR1 SGHAT and CDR2 FQNNGV. This CDR3 region has 13 residues. V lost 5 bases and J 2 bases, leaving 10 bases between the germline ends. The CDR3: CASSMTDTYEQYF. The CDR3 DNA reads as TGTGCCAGCAGCATGACAGATACCTACGAGCAGTACTTC.

The chain couples TRBV20-1 to TRBJ2-7; TRBD2 matches at 7 bases. The CDR3 sequence is 13 residues long. Trimming took 6 bases from V and 5 from J; bases not matched to a gene: 10. CDR1 and CDR2 from the germline V gene are DFQATT and SNEGSKA (reference sequence). The CDR3 reads CSAPAAGVHEQYF. For the CDR3, the DNA is TGCAGTGCCCCCGCTGCGGGGGTACACGAGCAGTACTTC.

V and J are TRBV6-1 and TRBJ1-1; TRBD1 is a possible D gene (6 bases). Trimming left V 6 bases short and J 2 bases short, with 22 bases between. The CDR3 sequence is 17 residues long. Per germline, CDR1 MNHNS and CDR2 SASEGT. CDR3 nucleotide sequence: TGTGCCAGCAGCCCCGAATGGACGGGGACATTAAACACTGAAGCTTTCTTT. This codes for CASSPEWTGTLNTEAFF.

The chain joins TRBV12-3 or TRBV12-4 to TRBJ1-2; no definite D call. The CDR3 extends over 13 amino acids. V dropped 3 bases and J dropped 5 bases, with 10 bases sitting between them. CDR3 in amino acids: CASSFKGNYGYTF. The CDR3 DNA follows: TGTGCCAGCAGTTTCAAGGGAAATTATGGCTACACCTTC.